The clone carrying this TCR beta chain showed up just once. Its antigen is currently unknown. Generated by immunoSEQ multiplex PCR, the TCRdb table keeps only in-frame clones and is missing some. The data show tens of thousands of clones, roughly 77% seen once. The time point denotes: week 47, end of study. What each vaccine dose contained was 300 ug of mutant IDH1 20-mer peptide, accompanied by topical imiquimod. These data belong to a study of a mutant IDH1 vaccine in newly diagnosed glioma. The CDR3 consists of 13 residues. Trimming took 5 bases from V and 0 from J, leaving 7 bases between them. Germline CDR1 and CDR2: SGHVS and FQNEAQ.

The material was PBMCs, obtained from a glioma patient whose treatment included an IDH1 peptide vaccine. The chain uses TRBV7-8 and TRBJ2-5, with no clear D. The clonotype originates from a man aged 35-49 years with glioma. The CDR3 region has the DNA TGTGCCAGCAGCCCACGGGACCAAGAGACCCAGTACTTC. It codes for CASSPRDQETQYF.